A single sample gave rise to the 7 T cell receptor beta chains below, sequenced in a study of cytomegalovirus exposure and HLA in healthy donors. The PCR was carried out with 60 Vbeta primers and 13 Jbeta primers. Produced via immunoSEQ multiplex PCR; TCRdb's table is partial and in-frame only. In the table there are approximately 150,000 clones, 70% to 90% of which are singletons. Source material: PBMCs. The receptors come from a woman aged 40 to 50 in good health and CMV-seronegative.

This rearrangement joins TRBV5-1 to TRBJ1-6, with 7 positions matching TRBD1. The length of the CDR3 is 15 residues. The ends lost 0 bases at V and 8 bases at J; junction bases unmatched: 5. CDR1 and CDR2 from the germline V gene are SGHRS and YFSETQ. The CDR3: CASSLVTGVDSPLHF. For the CDR3, the DNA is TGCGCCAGCAGCTTGGTCACAGGGGTAGATTCACCCCTCCACTTT.

The sample holds one count of this clone. The CDR3 reads CASSVAGSAETQYF. For the CDR3, the DNA is TGTGCCAGCAGCGTAGCCGGCAGCGCGGAGACCCAGTACTTC. V usage is TRBV9 and J usage is TRBJ2-5; D not certain. Germline CDR1 and CDR2: SGDLS and YYNGEE. There are 14 residues in the CDR3. V was pared by 0 bases and J by 5 bases, with 11 bases between.

The chain combines TRBV7-2 with TRBJ1-5, with 8 bases that match TRBD1. This CDR3 comprises 15 residues. Germline CDR1 reads SGHTA; CDR2 reads FQGNSA. V dropped 1 base and J dropped 7; count of bases not matched to a gene: 6. Here the CDR3 DNA reads TGTGCCAGCAGCTTAGAGGGACAGGTCAGGCAGCCCCAGCATTTT. Its protein is CASSLEGQVRQPQHF. The whole variable domain, remainder taken from reference TRBV7-2 and TRBJ1-5, is GAGVSQSPSNKVTEKGKDVELRCDPISGHTALYWYRQSLGQGLEFLIYFQGNSAPDKSGLPSDRFSAERTGGSVSTLTIQRTQQEDSAVYLCASSLEGQVRQPQHFGDGTRLSIL.

V usage is TRBV5-1 and J usage is TRBJ2-7, with D possibly being TRBD2 (6 bases). This CDR3 has 16 amino acids. From germline, CDR1 is SGHRS and CDR2 YFSETQ. Deletions cut 0 bases from V and 3 bases from J, with 16 bases between. The chain's CDR3 is CASSLDGGPTYYEQYF. The CDR3 coding sequence is TGCGCCAGCAGCTTGGACGGGGGTCCCACCTACTACGAGCAGTACTTC.

The rearrangement joins TRBV27 to TRBJ1-5, with D perhaps TRBD1 (5 bases). CDR3 size: 14 residues. V was cut by 5 bases and J by 7 bases, with 15 bases left in between. Looked up from germline, CDR1 is MNHEY and CDR2 is SMNVEV (reference sequence). This chain's CDR3 is CASSPLGVLQPQHF. CDR3 coding DNA: TGTGCCAGCAGTCCGCTAGGGGTCCTACAGCCCCAGCATTTT.

In DNA, the CDR3 is TGTGCCAGCAAATTGGACAGGGAAACGAGTGAGCAGTTCTTC. Translated, it gives CASKLDRETSEQFF. The V and J genes are TRBV6-9 and TRBJ2-1, with 8 bases fitting TRBD1. The CDR3 has 14 amino acids. Germline assignment: CDR1 MNHGY and CDR2 SVAAGI. The J segment lost 9 bases and the V segment lost 7 bases, leaving 11 bases of the junction unmatched.

J is TRBJ1-2 and V is TRBV7-6, with 7 positions matching TRBD1. The CDR3 length is 16 residues. The germline gives CDR1 SGHVS, CDR2 FNYEAQ. The ends lost 5 bases at V and 5 bases at J; junction bases unmatched: 14. CDR3 nucleotides: TGTGCCAGCAGCATCGGACAGGCTAAGTCAGGGTATGGCTACACCTTC. It codes for CASSIGQAKSGYGYTF.